The 27 T cell receptor beta chains given below trace back to one sample, sequenced in a study of control samples from healthy donors and cancer patients. The data were produced by immunoSEQ multiplex PCR, yet TCRdb's version contains in-frame clones alone and is incomplete. This table holds just over 30,000 clones, roughly 95% found once. The sequenced sample was blood. The receptors stem from a man in his 60s in good health.

Comment on this clone: This sample includes further DNA sequences coding for the same CDR3. The V gene is TRBV5-6, the J gene TRBJ1-1, with D perhaps TRBD1 (6 bases). Germline CDR1 reads SGHDT; CDR2 reads YYEEEE. CDR3 length: 14 amino acids. V gave up 4 bases and J gave up 5 bases, with 15 bases separating them. This CDR3 is CASSLRGGGTEAFF. The CDR3 DNA is TGTGCCAGCAGCCTTAGGGGGGGCGGGACTGAAGCTTTCTTT.

This clone was counted a few times. Other DNA sequences from this sample encode an identical CDR3 as well. The chain recombines TRBV7-2 with TRBJ2-1, with D uncertain. Germline V gives CDR1 SGHTA, CDR2 FQGNSA. The V end lost 1 base, the J end lost 8 bases, and 9 bases lay between the germline ends. CDR3 length equals 13 residues. The DNA for the CDR3 is TGTGCCAGCAGCTTAGGACCCGGCGATGAGCAGTTCTTC. Amino acids: CASSLGPGDEQFF.

V is TRBV5-5 and J is TRBJ2-7; the match to TRBD2 covers 12 bases. This CDR3 has 15 residues. The V and J ends lost 5 bases and 1 base, in that order; junction bases with no gene match: 4. The germline CDR1 and CDR2 sequences are SGHKS and YYEKEE (reference sequence). Here the CDR3 reads CASRTGTSGSYEQYF. CDR3 bases: TGTGCCAGCAGGACCGGGACTAGCGGGTCCTACGAGCAGTACTTC. Looking up the rest from reference TRBV5-5 and TRBJ2-7 gives the full variable domain: DAGVTQSPTHLIKTRGQQVTLRCSPISGHKSVSWYQQVLGQGPQFIFQYYEKEERGRGNFPDRFSARQFPNYSSELNVNALLLGDSALYLCASRTGTSGSYEQYFGPGTRLTVT.

This chain connects TRBV2 to TRBJ2-1, with 15 bases matching TRBD2. The CDR3 covers 16 residues. V lost 7 bases and J lost 4; bases outside the gene matches: 5. Germline V gives CDR1 SNHLY, CDR2 FYNNEI. The CDR3 here is CASTSGTSGGYNEQFF. CDR3 coding DNA: TGTGCCAGCACTTCCGGGACTAGCGGGGGGTACAATGAGCAGTTCTTC. The full variable domain, completed using reference TRBV2 and TRBJ2-1, is EPEVTQTPSHQVTQMGQEVILRCVPISNHLYFYWYRQILGQKVEFLVSFYNNEISEKSEIFDDQFSVERPDGSNFTLKIRSTKLEDSAMYFCASTSGTSGGYNEQFFGPGTRLTVL.

The chain carries TRBV6-7 and TRBJ2-5; 7 nucleotides match TRBD1. TRBV6-7 is labeled an ORF, and its function is uncertain. There are 15 residues in the CDR3. V shed 2 bases, J shed 5 bases, and the junction held 8 bases outside the gene matches. For the CDR3, the DNA is TGTGCCAGCAGTTACCTGGACAGGTGTCGGGAGACCCAGTACTTC. Encoded protein: CASSYLDRCRETQYF.

This clone was observed once. V gene TRBV19 combines with J gene TRBJ2-6, with D tentatively TRBD2 (5 bases). The CDR3 has 14 residues. V lost 6 bases and J lost 1, with 7 bases in between. Germline lookup yields CDR1 LNHDA and CDR2 SQIVND (reference sequence). CDR3 nucleotides: TGTGCCAGTAGGAGGGTATCTGGGGCCAACGTCCTGACTTTC. Translated, it gives CASRRVSGANVLTF.

The chain is built from TRBV6-5 and TRBJ2-5; D is perhaps TRBD1 (6 bases). Germline V lookup: CDR1 MNHEY, CDR2 SVGAGI. Deletions cut 6 bases from V and 5 bases from J, with 16 bases between. This CDR3 is built from 14 residues. CDR3 amino acids: CASRRGTLGETQYF. The CDR3 nucleotides read TGTGCCAGCAGGAGAGGGACACTAGGGGAGACCCAGTACTTC.

The chain uses TRBV9 and TRBJ2-3; 10 nucleotides match TRBD2. CDR3 length: 16 residues. Germline values: CDR1 SGDLS, CDR2 YYNGEE. V gave up 0 bases and J gave up 3 bases; unmatched junction bases: 4. CDR3: CASSVAGSGGTDTQYF. CDR3 nucleotide sequence: TGTGCCAGCAGCGTAGCGGGTAGCGGGGGGACAGATACGCAGTATTTT. Full variable domain (outside the CDR3, taken from reference TRBV9 and TRBJ2-3): DSGVTQTPKHLITATGQRVTLRCSPRSGDLSVYWYQQSLDQGLQFLIQYYNGEERAKGNILERFSAQQFPDLHSELNLSSLELGDSALYFCASSVAGSGGTDTQYFGPGTRLTVL.

V and J are TRBV19 and TRBJ2-7; D gene unclear. The CDR3 contains 13 residues. In germline, CDR1 is LNHDA, CDR2 SQIVND (reference sequence). V was trimmed by 6 bases and J by 2 bases, leaving 11 bases between them. Here the CDR3 reads CASSNPSAYEQYF. CDR3 bases: TGTGCCAGTAGCAACCCCAGCGCCTACGAGCAGTACTTC.

The chain employs TRBV7-9 and TRBJ1-1; D gene uncertain. This CDR3 comprises 12 residues. The germline V and J ends were trimmed by 1 base and 6 bases, with 6 bases remaining between them. Germline values: CDR1 SEHNR, CDR2 FQNEAQ (reference sequence). CDR3 region: CASSLGGAEAFF. The CDR3 DNA follows: TGTGCCAGCAGCTTAGGTGGGGCTGAAGCTTTCTTT.

The rearrangement uses TRBV6-5 and TRBJ1-2, with TRBD1 matching over 9 bases. The CDR3 is 14 amino acids. V was pared by 7 bases and J by 4 bases, with 7 bases of the junction left unmatched. Germline assignment: CDR1 MNHEY and CDR2 SVGAGI. The CDR3 DNA is TGTGCCAGCAATAGGGACAGGGCTTCCTATGGCTACACCTTC. This sequence encodes CASNRDRASYGYTF.

The chain is built from TRBV10-1 and TRBJ1-1; maybe TRBD1 (6 bases). The CDR3 totals 13 residues. Per germline, CDR1 WNHNN and CDR2 SYGVQD (reference sequence). V was trimmed by 4 bases and J by 10 bases, leaving 16 bases between them. CDR3 protein: CASSARGSIGAFF. DNA of the CDR3: TGCGCCAGCAGTGCCAGGGGCTCGATAGGAGCTTTCTTT.

The chain employs TRBV5-1 and TRBJ2-3; no definite D call. Germline CDR1 and CDR2: SGHRS and YFSETQ. V gave up 0 bases and J gave up 0 bases, with 11 bases separating them. The CDR3 runs to 16 residues. The CDR3 reads CASSLGTGSSTDTQYF. The CDR3 nucleotides read TGCGCCAGCAGCTTGGGTACGGGTTCTAGCACAGATACGCAGTATTTT.

J is TRBJ2-7 and V is TRBV27; 11 positions match TRBD1. Germline trimming cut 6 bases from V and 0 bases from J; bases unmatched to any gene: 4. CDR3 length: 15 residues. The germline gives CDR1 MNHEY, CDR2 SMNVEV (reference sequence). This CDR3 is CASRKGTGGSYEQYF. CDR3 DNA: TGTGCCAGCAGAAAGGGGACAGGGGGCTCCTACGAGCAGTACTTC.

The genes are TRBV7-9 and TRBJ1-2, with D possibly being TRBD1 (5 bases). Germline lookup yields CDR1 SEHNR and CDR2 FQNEAQ (reference sequence). The CDR3 covers 15 residues. Deletions cut 6 bases from V and 3 bases from J, with 17 bases between. CDR3 coding DNA: TGTGCCAGCAGAGGGGACCTGTGGGGGGACTATGGCTACACCTTC. Translated, it gives CASRGDLWGDYGYTF.

The chain joins TRBV4-3 to TRBJ2-1; D is ambiguous. Per the germline V gene, CDR1 is LGHNA and CDR2 is YSLEER. V was clipped by 0 bases and J by 2 bases, with 8 bases between them. This CDR3 comprises 15 residues. CDR3 sequence reads: CASSQDSGAYNEQFF. Written as DNA, the CDR3 is TGCGCCAGCAGCCAAGATAGTGGAGCCTACAATGAGCAGTTCTTC.

J is TRBJ2-7 and V is TRBV2, with 11 positions matching TRBD2. This CDR3 comprises 16 residues. V shed 2 bases and J 1 base; nucleotides not matched to a gene: 4. Germline-derived CDR1 and CDR2 are SNHLY and FYNNEI. CDR3 in amino acids: CASSEPLAGGSYEQYF. The CDR3 DNA reads as TGTGCCAGCAGTGAACCCCTAGCGGGGGGATCCTACGAGCAGTACTTC.

A single count supports this clone. The J gene is TRBJ1-1, the V gene TRBV7-9, with D maybe TRBD1 (6 bases). Germline loops: CDR1 SEHNR, CDR2 FQNEAQ (reference sequence). This CDR3 comprises 16 residues. V was pared by 3 bases and J by 1 base, with 15 bases between. The CDR3 nucleotides are TGTGCCAGCAGCTTCGGGCAGGGGACGGGGAACACTGAAGCTTTCTTT. The encoded protein is CASSFGQGTGNTEAFF. The full variable domain, its missing parts supplied by reference TRBV7-9 and TRBJ1-1, is DTGVSQNPRHKITKRGQNVTFRCDPISEHNRLYWYRQTLGQGPEFLTYFQNEAQLEKSRLLSDRFSAERPKGSFSTLEIQRTEQGDSAMYLCASSFGQGTGNTEAFFGQGTRLTVV.

The J gene is TRBJ1-2, the V gene TRBV7-9; D is possibly TRBD1 (6 bases). This CDR3 region has 14 residues. Germline V CDR1 and CDR2: SEHNR, FQNEAQ (reference sequence). V lost 2 bases, J lost 6 bases, and 13 bases lay in between. The CDR3 DNA is TGTGCCAGCAGCTTATCAGCCGGGACAAATGGCTACACCTTC. Amino acids: CASSLSAGTNGYTF. Combining the CDR3 with reference TRBV7-9 and TRBJ1-2 gives the whole variable domain DTGVSQNPRHKITKRGQNVTFRCDPISEHNRLYWYRQTLGQGPEFLTYFQNEAQLEKSRLLSDRFSAERPKGSFSTLEIQRTEQGDSAMYLCASSLSAGTNGYTFGSGTRLTVV.

The gene calls are TRBV5-1 and TRBJ2-2; D is ambiguous. The CDR3 sequence is 15 residues long. With 5 bases removed from V and 1 base from J, the gap between germline ends came to 12 bases. The germline CDR1 and CDR2 sequences are SGHRS and YFSETQ. CDR3 in amino acids: CASSQHTLNTGELFF. In nucleotides, the CDR3 is TGCGCCAGCAGTCAACACACCTTGAACACCGGGGAGCTGTTTTTT.

The chain links TRBV14 to TRBJ1-4; TRBD1 aligns across 8 bases. The V gene end was trimmed by 4 bases and the J gene end by 3 bases; junction bases not matched to a gene: 7. This CDR3 region has 16 residues. Germline loops: CDR1 SGHDN, CDR2 FVKESK. CDR3 sequence: CASSLRTGFSNEKLFF. In DNA, the CDR3 is TGTGCCAGCAGCCTACGGACAGGGTTTTCTAATGAAAAACTGTTTTTT.

This clone was detected only a few times. The V gene is TRBV2, the J gene TRBJ1-3, with D uncertain. The CDR3 has 13 residues. Germline values: CDR1 SNHLY, CDR2 FYNNEI. V lost 7 bases and J 6 bases, leaving 13 bases between the germline ends. CDR3 sequence: CASNGRNENTIYF. CDR3 DNA sequence: TGTGCCAGCAACGGCAGGAATGAAAACACCATATATTTT.

The chain employs TRBV7-8 and TRBJ1-5; D gene ambiguous. V shed 2 bases and J shed 0 bases, with 11 bases lying between them. The CDR3 has 16 amino acids. Germline-derived CDR1 and CDR2 are SGHVS and FQNEAQ. CDR3 protein: CASSLYAVSSNQPQHF. In nucleotides, the CDR3 is TGTGCCAGCAGCTTATATGCTGTCAGTAGCAATCAGCCCCAGCATTTT. Variable domain in full (rest from reference TRBV7-8 and TRBJ1-5): GAGVSQSPRYKVAKRGQDVALRCDPISGHVSLFWYQQALGQGPEFLTYFQNEAQLDKSGLPSDRFFAERPEGSVSTLKIQRTQQEDSAVYLCASSLYAVSSNQPQHFGDGTRLSIL.

The sample holds a few counts of this clone. J is TRBJ2-7 and V is TRBV10-3; 8 nucleotides match TRBD1. The CDR3 has 14 residues. V was clipped by 6 bases and J by 3 bases; unmatched bases: 7. Per the germline V gene, CDR1 is ENHRY and CDR2 is SYGVKD. The CDR3 protein is CAISGDRRNYEQYF. The CDR3 DNA reads as TGTGCCATCAGCGGGGACAGGAGAAACTACGAGCAGTACTTC.

V gene TRBV28 combines with J gene TRBJ2-2; D is undetermined. This CDR3 region has 13 residues. Germline CDR1 is MDHEN and CDR2 is SYDVKM. V was clipped by 0 bases and J by 3 bases, with 2 bases between them. The CDR3 DNA sequence: TGTGCCAGCAGTTTATGGGACACCGGGGAGCTGTTTTTT. This encodes CASSLWDTGELFF.

The gene calls are TRBV10-3 and TRBJ2-5; D uncertain. V lost 4 bases and J lost 4, with 13 bases in between. Germline V gives CDR1 ENHRY, CDR2 SYGVKD. The CDR3 runs 14 residues. CDR3 region: CAISGEGKGETQYF. The CDR3 bases are TGTGCCATCAGTGGAGAAGGGAAGGGAGAGACCCAGTACTTC.

The rearrangement uses TRBV7-2 and TRBJ2-5, with 8 bases fitting TRBD2. V dropped 6 bases and J dropped 5; count of bases not matched to a gene: 5. Germline loops: CDR1 SGHTA, CDR2 FQGNSA. There are 13 residues in the CDR3. For the CDR3, the DNA is TGTGCCAGCAGGGCCGGGGGGGCTGAGACCCAGTACTTC. Translated, it gives CASRAGGAETQYF.